Presented here are 18 T cell receptor beta chains from one specimen sequenced in a study of blood T cell repertoires in COVID-19. Profiling relied on immunoSEQ multiplex PCR, and the TCRdb table lists in-frame clones only, not all of them. The repertoire holds 210,000 or so clones, 81% seen once, with about 8.9% in the top ten. The sequencing sample was made of PBMCs or T cells enriched from blood (not recorded which). These receptors all stem from a woman aged 45-60 years with acute COVID-19.

The J gene is TRBJ2-7, the V gene TRBV3-1 (or the pseudogene TRBV3-2), with TRBD1 identical over 8 bases. The trim removed 4 bases at V and 3 bases at J, leaving 11 bases unmatched. The CDR3 contains 16 residues. CDR1 and CDR2 (germline): LGHDT, YNNKEL (reference sequence). For the CDR3, the DNA is TGTGCCAGCAGCCCGCTTTCTGGGACAGGAAACTACGAGCAGTACTTC. This gives the protein CASSPLSGTGNYEQYF.

This clone occurred once. This chain links TRBV7-2 with TRBJ2-3; 8 nucleotides align to TRBD2. The CDR3 is made up of 16 amino acids. V shed 1 base, J shed 2 bases, and the junction held 5 bases outside the gene matches. Germline V lookup: CDR1 SGHTA, CDR2 FQGNSA. CDR3 bases: TGTGCCAGCAGCTTAGTTGGCGGACTAGCCACAGATACGCAGTATTTT. Its translation is CASSLVGGLATDTQYF.

The chain uses TRBV5-4 and TRBJ1-1, with 7 bases that match TRBD1. The CDR3 has 15 amino acids. CDR1 and CDR2 from the germline V gene are SGHNT and YYREEE (reference sequence). J was trimmed by 1 base and V by 4 bases; bases with no gene match: 7. CDR3 loop: CASSRRQGGNTEAFF. CDR3 DNA: TGTGCCAGCAGCCGGAGGCAGGGGGGGAACACTGAAGCTTTCTTT.

The chain couples TRBV5-1 to TRBJ2-3, with a possible D match to TRBD2 (5 bases). V was shortened by 0 bases and J by 4 bases, with 9 bases between the two germline ends. CDR3 length: 14 amino acids. From germline, CDR1 is SGHRS and CDR2 YFSETQ. CDR3 sequence (DNA): TGCGCCAGCAGCTTGGCGGGGATCTCAGATACGCAGTATTTT. This sequence encodes CASSLAGISDTQYF.

The rearrangement joins TRBV3-1 (or the pseudogene TRBV3-2) to TRBJ1-3; perhaps TRBD1 as D (5 bases). Germline assignment: CDR1 LGHDT and CDR2 YNNKEL (reference sequence). This CDR3 contains 14 residues. V was cut by 1 base and J by 2 bases, with 6 bases left in between. The DNA for the CDR3 is TGTGCCAGCAGCCAAGCAGGGCCTGGAAACACCATATATTTT. Encoded protein: CASSQAGPGNTIYF.

CDR3 residues: CAISESISGGIQETQYF. The DNA of the CDR3 is TGTGCCATCAGTGAGAGTATCAGCGGGGGGATTCAAGAGACCCAGTACTTC. V gene TRBV10-3 combines with J gene TRBJ2-5; TRBD2 agrees at 9 bases. Germline trimming cut 2 bases from V and 2 bases from J; bases unmatched to any gene: 9. The length of the CDR3 is 17 residues. Germline V CDR1 and CDR2: ENHRY, SYGVKD.

In its sample, this clone was seen many times. The chain is built from TRBV3-1 (or the pseudogene TRBV3-2) and TRBJ1-5, with TRBD1 as a possible D gene (6 bases). The CDR3 runs to 15 residues. Trimming cost V 4 bases and J 4 bases, with 14 bases left between them. Looked up from germline, CDR1 is LGHDT and CDR2 is YNNKEL (reference sequence). The CDR3 sequence is CASSPNPQGNQPQHF. The CDR3 DNA sequence: TGTGCCAGCAGCCCGAACCCGCAGGGGAATCAGCCCCAGCATTTT.

This clone was detected a few times. The V gene is TRBV11-2, the J gene TRBJ2-7; possibly TRBD1 for D (6 bases). V was cut by 1 base and J by 6 bases, with 10 bases left in between. Germline CDR1 is SGHAT and CDR2 is FQNNGV. This CDR3 has 13 residues. CDR3 sequence (DNA): TGTGCCAGCAGCTTAGTACAGGGCGGCGAGCAGTACTTC. This encodes CASSLVQGGEQYF.

CDR3 nucleotide sequence: TGTGCCAGCAGCTTCGACAGGGGCGGTGAAAAACTGTTTTTT. Translation gives CASSFDRGGEKLFF. J is TRBJ1-4 and V is TRBV5-6; 8 nucleotides agree with TRBD1. Germline V CDR1 and CDR2: SGHDT, YYEEEE. The CDR3 runs 14 residues. V lost 2 bases, J lost 7 bases, and 4 bases stayed unmatched.

The chain uses TRBV29-1 and TRBJ1-2; no clear D gene. Germline CDR1 SQVTM, CDR2 ANQGSEA. CDR3 length: 10 residues. Trimming shortened V by 3 bases and J by 4 bases, and 3 bases separated the two germline ends. CDR3 nucleotide sequence: TGCAGCGTTGAGCGCTATGGCTACACCTTC. Protein product: CSVERYGYTF.

Comment on this clone: Other DNA variants within this sample encode the same CDR3. The chain has TRBV7-9 and TRBJ2-7; no reliable D call. Looked up from germline, CDR1 is SEHNR and CDR2 is FQNEAQ (reference sequence). Trimming stripped 2 bases from V and 4 bases from J, with 3 bases between. The CDR3 runs 11 residues. In DNA, the CDR3 is TGTGCCAGCAGCTTATATTACGAGCAGTACTTC. Its translation: CASSLYYEQYF. The full variable domain, rest sourced from reference TRBV7-9 and TRBJ2-7, is DTGVSQNPRHKITKRGQNVTFRCDPISEHNRLYWYRQTLGQGPEFLTYFQNEAQLEKSRLLSDRFSAERPKGSFSTLEIQRTEQGDSAMYLCASSLYYEQYFGPGTRLTVT.

The chain couples TRBV10-3 to TRBJ2-3; a weak D match, TRBD1 (5 bases). Trimming took off 7 bases at V and 0 bases at J, with 20 bases between the two ends. Per the germline V gene, CDR1 is ENHRY and CDR2 is SYGVKD. CDR3 length: 17 residues. The CDR3 DNA sequence: TGTGCCATCAAAGAATCAGGGATGCCCCTGAGCACAGATACGCAGTATTTT. Translation: CAIKESGMPLSTDTQYF.

This clone was seen more than once but under ten times. The chain joins TRBV27 to TRBJ2-7; 7 bases agree with TRBD1. Per germline, CDR1 MNHEY and CDR2 SMNVEV (reference sequence). V was pared by 0 bases and J by 7 bases, with 12 bases of the junction left unmatched. The CDR3 totals 16 residues. CDR3 loop: CASSLSRVRGTKEQYF. CDR3 DNA: TGTGCCAGCAGTTTATCCCGTGTCAGGGGGACGAAAGAGCAGTACTTC.

The rearrangement joins TRBV6-5 to TRBJ2-7; TRBD2 matches 12 bases. The junction had 3 bases not matched to a gene; V was cut back by 5 bases and J by 4 bases. Germline V CDR1 and CDR2: MNHEY, SVGAGI. This CDR3 comprises 14 residues. CDR3 protein: CASSKTSGSYEQYF. CDR3 in DNA: TGTGCCAGCAGTAAGACTAGCGGGAGTTACGAGCAGTACTTC.

On this clone itself: This sample also contains other DNA sequences that code for the same CDR3. The chain has TRBV18 and TRBJ1-2; 8 bases fit TRBD1. The junction had 6 bases not matched to a gene; V was cut back by 4 bases and J by 8 bases. Germline V lookup: CDR1 KGHSH, CDR2 LQKENI. The CDR3 has 13 amino acids. The CDR3 nucleotides read TGTGCCAGCTCACTCGGGACAGGTTACGGCTACACCTTC. Protein: CASSLGTGYGYTF.

The chain has TRBV28 and TRBJ1-5; D possibly corresponds to TRBD1 (5 bases). V lost 10 bases and J lost 7, with 11 bases in between. Per germline, CDR1 MDHEN and CDR2 SYDVKM. CDR3 size: 11 residues. CDR3 residues: CATRQTQPQHF. CDR3 nucleotide sequence: TGTGCCACACGACAGACCCAGCCCCAGCATTTT.

The J gene is TRBJ2-1, the V gene TRBV6-5, with TRBD2 matching over 12 bases. With V trimmed by 2 bases and J by 7 bases, 3 bases remained unmatched. In germline, CDR1 is MNHEY, CDR2 SVGAGI. This CDR3 spans 15 amino acids. DNA of the CDR3: TGTGCCAGCAGTTACGGACTAGCGGGGAATAATGAGCAGTTCTTC. It yields the protein CASSYGLAGNNEQFF.

This clone was seen once. The chain joins TRBV21-1 to TRBJ1-4. TRBV21-1 is a pseudogene segment. The CDR3 is made up of 17 amino acids. DNA of the CDR3: TGTGCCAGCGATAGACGGGAGGGTCCTGCAACTAATGAAAAACTGTTTTTT. This codes for CASDRREGPATNEKLFF.